The clone carrying this TCR beta chain was seen a few times. Its antigen is undetermined. For the second PCR, which ran for 7 to 11 cycles, a sample-barcoded 5' primer and a J-beta primer mix were used. Every sample produced at least 3 million CDR3-containing paired-end reads. TCRdb independently ran MiXCR on the 5' RACE reads; one entry per CDR3 protein. Counted here are fewer than 700,000 distinct CDR3 sequences, 40% to 45% occurring once; the ten biggest clones make up around 32%. The data were obtained in a study of blood T cells in healthy people across ages. Whole-study findings and limits: Expanded clonotype shifts may have been confounded, as the donors had an unknown CMV status. In older individuals, TCR beta diversity per million T cells was lower, falling roughly linearly with age.

Healthy Caucasian individuals from Russia aged roughly 6 to 100 were enrolled as donors. Trimming pared 3 bases from V and 2 bases from J, leaving 11 bases between. Germline V lookup: CDR1 SGDLS, CDR2 YYNGEE. This CDR3 spans 14 amino acids. This clonotype originated in an older man in good health. The chain links TRBV9 to TRBJ2-5; tentative D call: TRBD2 (6 bases). Input material: blood. Here the CDR3 reads CASSGAGSQETQYF. The DNA of the CDR3 is TGTGCCAGCAGCGGGGCGGGATCACAAGAGACCCAGTACTTC.